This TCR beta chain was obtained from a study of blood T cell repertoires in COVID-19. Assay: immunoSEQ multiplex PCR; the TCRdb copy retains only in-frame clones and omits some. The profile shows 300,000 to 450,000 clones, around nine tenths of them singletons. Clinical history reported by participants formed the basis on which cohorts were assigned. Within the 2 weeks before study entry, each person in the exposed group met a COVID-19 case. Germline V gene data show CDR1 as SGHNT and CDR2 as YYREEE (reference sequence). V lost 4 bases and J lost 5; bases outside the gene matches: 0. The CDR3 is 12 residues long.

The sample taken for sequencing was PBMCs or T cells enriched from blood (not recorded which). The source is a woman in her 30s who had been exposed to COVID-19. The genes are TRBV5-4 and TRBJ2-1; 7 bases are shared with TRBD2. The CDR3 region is CASSGTNNEQFF. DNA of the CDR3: TGTGCCAGCAGCGGGACTAACAATGAGCAGTTCTTC.